This TCR beta chain came from a study of OX40 agonist ivuxolimab in advanced cancers. Background on the whole study: Ivuxolimab was an agonistic, fully human IgG2 monoclonal antibody directed against OX40 (CD134), a costimulatory receptor. Intravenous ivuxolimab was administered to patients every 2 weeks at six dose levels: 0.01, 0.1, 0.3, 1.5, 3 and 10 mg/kg. Among the 52 dose-escalation patients, approximately 20 had hepatocellular carcinoma, 15 or so melanoma, 9 renal cell carcinoma and 9 head and neck cancer. The dose-escalation cohort was approximately 83% male with a mean age of about 65 years, ranging from about 20 to 80. Patients were allowed to have had prior anti-PD-1, anti-PD-L1 or anti-CTLA-4 therapy, and 40% to 45% of the dose-escalation patients had previously received checkpoint inhibitors. Partial responses occurred in three dose-escalation patients: two with cutaneous melanoma and one with hepatocellular carcinoma. The point of sequencing TCRbeta in the periphery was to test whether ivuxolimab changed TCR sequence diversity and drove clonal T-cell expansion. The monotherapy dose-escalation portion (N ≈ 57 patients) of the phase I ivuxolimab trial is reported in the paper.

With regard to this clone: The antigen this receptor binds is unknown. Base qualities were left out, and no much larger clone turns up one base away.

Patients with autoimmune disease history or receiving systemic immunosuppression were excluded from the trial. In every dose cohort, peripheral blood was drawn for TCR sequencing at baseline, cycle 4 day 1, and cycle 7 day 1. Samples came from an open-label, multicenter, first-in-human phase I dose-escalation trial of ivuxolimab. The trial enrolled adults with locally advanced or metastatic head and neck squamous cell, hepatocellular, melanoma or renal cell carcinoma. Before TCR sequencing, CD4+ T cells and CD8+ T cells from peripheral blood were sorted into separate populations. Here is what the overall study found, with its caveats: Low levels of normalized T-cell clonal expansion were also seen in some nonresponding patients. At doses from 0.1 to 3.0 mg/kg, clonal expansion was seen in both CD4+ and CD8+ blood T cells between baseline and week 6. After ivuxolimab, CD8+ T cells had more expanded clones than CD4+ T cells on average. In the 0.1-3.0 mg/kg groups, partial responders had among the lowest normalized peripheral clonal expansion, particularly in CD8+ T cells. Which antigens the clonally expanded peripheral T cells were specific for was not determined.

To sequence the TCRbeta CDR3 region, genomic DNA was isolated from the sorted cells. TCRbeta CDR3 regions were sequenced using the immunoSEQ Assay. What TCRdb holds here is the immuneACCESS table cut down to in-frame rearrangements. Part of the clones is not present; checked against another copy, under half of the missing clones reflect an unresolved V gene, and the others are unexplained. The sample table lists about 21,000 clones, 84% of them with a count of one. Clones ranked in the top ten supply about 30% of the sample. Via the germline V gene, CDR1 is SGDLS and CDR2 YYNGEE. Relative to germline, V is 2 bases shorter and J is 0 bases shorter, with 21 bases between their ends. The CDR3 spans 19 residues, from the cysteine through the phenylalanine. This entry keeps only the CDR3 DNA: 57 bases, framed from base 1.

Here the chain combines TRBV9 and TRBJ1-3; the D gene identity is not certain. This TCR was sampled from an adult with an advanced solid tumor such as melanoma, head and neck, liver or kidney cancer. The material sequenced was CD4+ or CD8+ T cells sorted from blood, taken in a trial of the OX40 agonist ivuxolimab. The CDR3 reads CASSVFFNADVSSGNTIYF. The nucleotide sequence reads TGTGCCAGCAGCGTTTTTTTCAACGCGGACGTATCCTCTGGAAACACCATATATTTT. When the CDR3 is completed using the reference TRBV9 and TRBJ1-3 genes on either side, the full variable domain is DSGVTQTPKHLITATGQRVTLRCSPRSGDLSVYWYQQSLDQGLQFLIQYYNGEERAKGNILERFSAQQFPDLHSELNLSSLELGDSALYFCASSVFFNADVSSGNTIYFGEGSWLTVV.